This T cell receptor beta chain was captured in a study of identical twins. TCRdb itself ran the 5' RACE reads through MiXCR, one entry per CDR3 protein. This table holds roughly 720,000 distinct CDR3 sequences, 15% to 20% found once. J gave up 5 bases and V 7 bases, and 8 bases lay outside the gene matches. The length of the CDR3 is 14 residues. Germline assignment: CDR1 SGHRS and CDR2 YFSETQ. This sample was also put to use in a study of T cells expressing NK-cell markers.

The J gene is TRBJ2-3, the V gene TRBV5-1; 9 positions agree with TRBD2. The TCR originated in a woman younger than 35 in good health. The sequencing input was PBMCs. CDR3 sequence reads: CASSGAGGLDTQYF. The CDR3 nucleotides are TGCGCCAGCTCCGGAGCGGGAGGATTAGATACGCAGTATTTT. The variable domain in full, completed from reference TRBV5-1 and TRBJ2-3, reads KAGVTQTPRYLIKTRGQQVTLSCSPISGHRSVSWYQQTPGQGLQFLFEYFSETQRNKGNFPGRFSGRQFSNSRSEMNVSTLELGDSALYLCASSGAGGLDTQYFGPGTRLTVL.